This T cell receptor (beta chain) derives from a study of blood T cells in healthy people across ages. Germline loops: CDR1 MNHEY, CDR2 SMNVEV (reference sequence). J lost 11 bases, V lost 1 base, and 15 bases had no gene match. CDR3 size: 16 residues. With a J-beta primer mix and a sample-barcoded 5' primer, a second PCR ran roughly 6 to 12 cycles. MiXCR, applied by TCRdb to the 5' RACE reads, yields one record per CDR3 protein. The repertoire holds about 1.8 million distinct CDR3 sequences, just under 50% seen once, with over 2% in the top ten. This clonotype came up once. This chain connects TRBV27 to TRBJ2-5, with TRBD2 identical over 8 bases. The sample was blood. The sequence was collected from a woman aged 40 to 49 in good health. This chain's CDR3 is CASSLFSGGKDNEQYF. The CDR3 nucleotides read TGTGCCAGCAGTTTATTTTCGGGGGGGAAAGACAATGAGCAGTACTTC.